This TCR beta chain was found in a study of blood T cell repertoires in COVID-19 (dated by TCRdb to the early 2020s). In the study overall: Collaborator samples came from the United States, Italy and Spain and covered acute and convalescent phases of COVID-19. The repertoires were released in a freely available public database intended as a resource for research on the immune response to SARS-CoV-2. Subjects who had been exposed to COVID-19, were actively infected with it, or had recovered from it provided the deeply sampled blood TCRbeta repertoires that made up the dataset. A de-identified subject ID, COVID-19 status, age in years and sex were almost always included in the sample metadata. Where HLA class I and class II types were available, the types were taken from metadata supplied by the sample provider, not from assay-based typing. The prospective study material was composed of cDNA or gDNA derived from T cells, B-cell-depleted T cells, or PBMCs. The samples were drawn from the first 160 participants of the ongoing ImmuneRACE study and from some 1,300 subjects provided by 6 global collaborators. On the study overall, not on this receptor specifically: The quantity of clinical and demographic metadata differed by source and by participant and was supplied without curation.

Worth noting for this clone: Its antigen is currently not known. Base qualities are not recorded, but no much larger clone differs from it by a single base.

TCRbeta CDR3 regions were amplified from genomic DNA by means of the immunoSEQ Assay, a bias-controlled multiplex PCR. Processing in the source paper ran as follows. The number of nucleated cells in each sample was estimated by amplification of reference gene primers within the assay. To quantify the absolute abundance of each unique TCRbeta CDR3 rearrangement, sequence reads were collapsed and filtered. For each sample, productive Simpson clonality was calculated as the square root of Simpson's diversity index over productive rearrangements. In TCRdb, the immuneACCESS table is reduced to in-frame sequences with V and J assigned. These tables do not hold every clone; where another copy was compared, an unresolved V gene accounts for under half, and the others remain unexplained. V, J and clone size are taken as reported in that table, and D and trimming were inferred from the DNA itself. The sample contains about 200,000 clones, around 87% of them found a single time. Clones ranked in the top ten supply 3% to 3.5% of the sample.

Collaborating institutions collected whole blood in K2EDTA tubes following their own protocols. For TCRbeta analysis, collaborator samples were shipped as frozen whole blood, as isolated PBMCs, or as DNA extracted from either sample type. CDR1 and CDR2, per the germline V gene, are MDHEN and SYDVKM. The CDR3 starts with the cysteine, ends with the phenylalanine, and has 12 residues. Only the CDR3 region is kept as DNA, spanning 36 bases read in frame from base 1. V loses 4 bases of germline sequence and J loses 7 bases, and the interval between the two ends is 11 bases. This clonotype originated in a man aged 55 to 70 with acute or convalescent COVID-19. The chain uses TRBV28 and TRBJ2-7; the D region possibly corresponds to TRBD1 (5 bases align). Source material: peripheral blood. The sequenced DNA is TGTGCCAGCAGTTCATCAGGGCTGGAGCAGTACTTC. This is translated as CASSSSGLEQYF.